This T cell receptor beta chain derives from a study of breast tumors, draining lymph nodes, adjacent tissues. This clonotype was counted many times. Its antigen is not identified. The CDR3 length is 15 residues. The V gene's germline CDR1 is LNHNV and CDR2 YYDKDF (reference sequence). V was clipped by 3 bases and J by 5 bases; unmatched bases: 6. Breast cancer patients provided tissue from their axillary draining lymph nodes. One entry per CDR3 protein results from TCRdb running MiXCR on the multiplex PCR reads. The sample contains tens of thousands of distinct CDR3 sequences, roughly 29% of which appear only once. The study, taken as a whole, reports: That most tumor T cells come from lymph nodes remained unproven. Tumor TCR diversity was below lymph nodes but above nontumor tissue. Data fit most tumor T cells coming from lymph node, expanding in tumor. Luminal-like breast cancer showed significantly greater tumor-nontumor repertoire similarity than basal-like breast cancer did.

Sequenced material: axillary lymph node tissue. V gene TRBV15 combines with J gene TRBJ2-1, with TRBD1 matching over 8 bases. This clonotype originated in a female donor with breast cancer. Some clones in this sample may be carry-over from other donors' samples. The CDR3 DNA is TGTGCCACCAGCAGGAGGGGACAGGCCCACAATGAGCAGTTCTTC. It encodes CATSRRGQAHNEQFF. The complete variable domain, with remaining parts taken from reference TRBV15 and TRBJ2-1, reads DAMVIQNPRYQVTQFGKPVTLSCSQTLNHNVMYWYQQKSSQAPKLLFHYYDKDFNNEADTPDNFQSRRPNTSFCFLDIRSPGLGDTAMYLCATSRRGQAHNEQFFGPGTRLTVL.